These 27 T cell receptor beta chains were all obtained from the same sample, sequenced in a study of T cells in Graves' hyperthyroidism and ophthalmopathy. Amplification targeted TCR beta CDR3 regions from RNA transcripts. An initial round of RT-PCR targeting the TCR CDR3 relied on the HTBI primer set. TCRdb ran MiXCR on the multiplex PCR reads and lists one entry per CDR3 protein. The table includes about 500,000 distinct CDR3 sequences, around 43% detected once. The sequencing sample was made of peripheral blood or thyroid tissue (not recorded which). The receptor set was obtained from an adult woman with Graves' disease, either hyperthyroidism or ophthalmopathy (not recorded which).

This clonotype was seen repeatedly, ten times or more. The V call is TRBV29-1, the J call TRBJ1-1, with D unresolved. Looked up from germline, CDR1 is SQVTM and CDR2 is ANQGSEA. The length of the CDR3 is 11 residues. Trimming pared 2 bases from V and 0 bases from J, leaving 1 base between. This CDR3 is CSVELNTEAFF. CDR3 DNA sequence: TGCAGCGTTGAACTGAACACTGAAGCTTTCTTT.

V usage is TRBV6-1 and J usage is TRBJ2-7, with 13 bases identical to TRBD2. In germline, CDR1 is MNHNS, CDR2 SASEGT. V gave up 5 bases and J gave up 3 bases; unmatched junction bases: 7. The CDR3 runs to 16 residues. In nucleotides, the CDR3 is TGTGCCAGCAGTCCCGACGGACTAGCGGGAGTCTACGAGCAGTACTTC. Residues: CASSPDGLAGVYEQYF.

This clonotype occurred a few times. The chain joins TRBV6-5 to TRBJ1-1; weak D call: TRBD1 (6 bases). The CDR3 is made up of 15 amino acids. Germline V gene data show CDR1 as MNHEY and CDR2 as SVGAGI. V lost 0 bases and J 10 bases, leaving 18 bases between the germline ends. Here the CDR3 DNA reads TGTGCCAGCAGTTACTCCCGGGTCAGGGGAGTACGAGCTTTCTTT. Its translation: CASSYSRVRGVRAFF.

V and J are TRBV9 and TRBJ1-1; no definite D call. The germline gives CDR1 SGDLS, CDR2 YYNGEE. With 0 bases removed from V and 4 bases from J, the gap between germline ends came to 7 bases. The CDR3 spans 13 residues. CDR3 sequence reads: CASSVVERTEAFF. CDR3 DNA: TGTGCCAGCAGCGTAGTGGAGCGCACTGAAGCTTTCTTT.

This clonotype has just a few counts. The rearrangement joins TRBV6-1 to TRBJ1-1, with D possibly matching TRBD1 (5 bases). V was pared by 6 bases and J by 11 bases, with 22 bases between. Germline lookup yields CDR1 MNHNS and CDR2 SASEGT. There are 14 residues in the CDR3. CDR3 amino acids: CASSFRPGGRRAFF. The CDR3 DNA sequence: TGTGCCAGCAGCTTCCGACCGGGGGGACGTCGGGCTTTCTTT.

This clonotype has a count of ten or more. The rearrangement links TRBV20-1 to TRBJ2-2, with D unresolved. Germline loops: CDR1 DFQATT, CDR2 SNEGSKA (reference sequence). V was shortened by 2 bases and J by 5 bases, with 6 bases between the two germline ends. The CDR3 has 12 amino acids. CDR3 amino acids: CSARRRTGELFF. CDR3 coding DNA: TGCAGTGCTAGACGTAGAACCGGGGAGCTGTTTTTT.

This chain joins TRBV2 and TRBJ1-4, with 9 positions matching TRBD1. The V segment lost 11 bases and the J segment 8 bases; nucleotides outside the gene matches: 12. Germline V gene data show CDR1 as SNHLY and CDR2 as FYNNEI. The CDR3 runs to 14 residues. Here the CDR3 reads CAFNRGTGTEKLFF. For the CDR3, the DNA is TGTGCCTTCAACCGAGGGACAGGGACGGAAAAACTGTTTTTT.

This clonotype was recorded a few times. The rearrangement links TRBV24-1 to TRBJ1-1; D unresolved. V was pared by 6 bases and J by 6 bases, with 7 bases between. CDR3 size: 11 residues. The germline gives CDR1 KGHDR, CDR2 SFDVKD. CDR3 region: CATSFGAEAFF. Written as DNA, the CDR3 is TGTGCCACCAGTTTTGGGGCTGAAGCTTTCTTT.

A single count supports this clonotype. The CDR3 reads CSAVEGGALDPQHF. The CDR3 region has the DNA TGCAGTGCGGTCGAGGGGGGCGCGTTAGATCCCCAGCATTTT. The rearrangement uses TRBV20-1 and TRBJ1-5, with D possibly TRBD1 on 6 matching bases. V was clipped by 6 bases and J by 10 bases, with 22 bases between them. Germline CDR1 DFQATT, CDR2 SNEGSKA (reference sequence). The CDR3 covers 14 residues.

This chain connects TRBV15 to TRBJ2-2, with D tentatively TRBD2 (5 bases). Trimming pared 1 base from V and 0 bases from J, leaving 9 bases between. Per germline, CDR1 LNHNV and CDR2 YYDKDF (reference sequence). The CDR3 is made up of 16 amino acids. CDR3 sequence reads: CATSRGTGTNTGELFF. The CDR3 DNA sequence: TGTGCCACCAGCAGAGGTACCGGGACGAACACCGGGGAGCTGTTTTTT.

The chain employs TRBV7-9 and TRBJ2-7, with a tentative D call TRBD2 (6 bases). V was cut by 5 bases and J by 0 bases, with 14 bases left in between. The CDR3 loop spans 15 amino acids. CDR1 and CDR2 (germline): SEHNR, FQNEAQ (reference sequence). CDR3 sequence: CASSPAGLRSYEQYF. The CDR3 DNA reads TGTGCCAGCAGCCCGGCGGGGTTGCGCTCCTACGAGCAGTACTTC.

This chain uses TRBV6-2 or TRBV6-3 with TRBJ2-7, with D perhaps TRBD1 or TRBD2 (5 bases each). This CDR3 is built from 13 residues. Germline V gives CDR1 MNHEY, CDR2 SVGEGT. The V end lost 5 bases, the J end lost 2 bases, and 10 bases lay between the germline ends. CDR3 protein: CASSRGPPYEQYF. The CDR3 region has the DNA TGTGCCAGCAGTCGGGGACCACCCTACGAGCAGTACTTC.

About this clonotype itself: This may come from a read error, since a much larger clone is one base off. The V gene is TRBV2, the J gene TRBJ2-5; 8 bases agree with TRBD2. With 4 bases clipped from V and 9 bases from J, the junction kept 7 bases outside the gene matches. CDR1 SNHLY and CDR2 FYNNEI come from the germline V gene. This CDR3 has 13 amino acids. CDR3 residues: CASSVKPREAQYF. In DNA form, the CDR3 reads TGTGCCAGCAGTGTCAAACCGCGGGAGGCCCAGTACTTC.

The chain joins TRBV10-3 to TRBJ2-7; 7 nucleotides line up with TRBD1. CDR1 is ENHRY, CDR2 SYGVKD, per germline. V shed 3 bases and J 2 bases; nucleotides not matched to a gene: 4. The CDR3 is 14 residues long. The CDR3 loop is CAISEGTAPYEQYF. Written as DNA, the CDR3 is TGTGCCATCAGTGAAGGGACAGCCCCCTACGAGCAGTACTTC.

Note on this clonotype: Here the CDR3 omits its conserved ending phenylalanine or tryptophan, so a read error is the likely source. This sequence joins TRBV10-3 and TRBJ1-4; D unresolved. Germline loops: CDR1 ENHRY, CDR2 SYGVKD. This CDR3 region has 15 residues. Trimming pared 6 bases from V and 6 bases from J, leaving 17 bases between. CDR3 nucleotide sequence: TGTGCCATCAGCGAAACCGGGAGGACGGATGAAAAACTGTTTTCT. The encoded protein is CAISETGRTDEKLFS.

The genes are TRBV5-1 and TRBJ1-2, with 7 nucleotides matching TRBD1. This CDR3 is built from 12 residues. Germline-derived CDR1 and CDR2 are SGHRS and YFSETQ. V lost 3 bases to trimming and J lost 5 bases; unmatched junction nucleotides: 1. CDR3 sequence: CASSWGQYGYTF. The CDR3 DNA follows: TGCGCCAGCAGCTGGGGACAGTATGGCTACACCTTC.

There are many counts of this clonotype. The gene calls are TRBV20-1 and TRBJ2-3, with 8 nucleotides matching TRBD1. Germline V lookup: CDR1 DFQATT, CDR2 SNEGSKA (reference sequence). The CDR3 is 15 amino acids. J gave up 5 bases and V 2 bases, and 9 bases lay outside the gene matches. CDR3 sequence: CSARPGQGHGDTQYF. DNA of the CDR3: TGCAGTGCTAGACCCGGACAGGGCCACGGAGATACGCAGTATTTT.

In this sample, this clonotype turned up many times. V and J are TRBV7-8 and TRBJ1-4, with D hard to call. V was shortened by 1 base and J by 0 bases, with 9 bases between the two germline ends. Germline values: CDR1 SGHVS, CDR2 FQNEAQ. The CDR3 is 16 residues long. The CDR3 bases are TGTGCCAGCAGCTTAGTGCGGGGTGCAACTAATGAAAAACTGTTTTTT. Its protein is CASSLVRGATNEKLFF.

V gene TRBV5-1 combines with J gene TRBJ1-1; D may be TRBD1 (5 bases). CDR1 is SGHRS, CDR2 YFSETQ, per germline. The CDR3 contains 14 residues. Trimming pared 3 bases from V and 5 bases from J, leaving 14 bases between. CDR3: CASSSGGVTTEAFF. DNA of the CDR3: TGCGCCAGCAGCTCAGGAGGGGTTACTACTGAAGCTTTCTTT.

This clonotype was recorded many times. This CDR3 is CASSDPDGNEKLFF. The CDR3 DNA is TGTGCCAGCAGTGACCCGGACGGTAATGAAAAACTGTTTTTT. The chain links TRBV25-1 to TRBJ1-4, with D hard to call. Trimming cost V 3 bases and J 4 bases, with 9 bases left between them. Germline assignment: CDR1 MGHDK and CDR2 SYGVNS. This CDR3 is 14 amino acids long.

This clonotype was seen ten or more times. V is TRBV12-3 or TRBV12-4 and J is TRBJ1-3; D is undetermined. Trimming stripped 6 bases from V and 6 bases from J, with 18 bases between. There are 15 residues in the CDR3. The chain's CDR3 is CASSPDMSSPNTIYF. The CDR3 bases are TGTGCCAGCAGCCCCGACATGTCCTCTCCAAACACCATATATTTT.

The V call is TRBV29-1, the J call TRBJ1-2; D call uncertain. CDR3 length equals 11 residues. Germline CDR1 reads SQVTM; CDR2 reads ANQGSEA. Trimming left V 3 bases short and J 4 bases short, with 6 bases between. CDR3 nucleotide sequence: TGCAGCGTTGACACATTCTATGGCTACACCTTC. Protein: CSVDTFYGYTF.

This clonotype was found many times. The chain uses TRBV24-1 and TRBJ2-2; no reliable D call. The CDR3 contains 15 residues. Germline V lookup: CDR1 KGHDR, CDR2 SFDVKD. The V and J ends lost 1 base and 2 bases respectively, with 7 bases between them. CDR3 loop: CATSDFRSNTGELFF. In DNA form, the CDR3 reads TGTGCCACCAGTGATTTTCGGAGCAACACCGGGGAGCTGTTTTTT.

This chain connects TRBV15 to TRBJ1-2; no definite D call. Germline V gives CDR1 LNHNV, CDR2 YYDKDF (reference sequence). V lost 0 bases and J 8 bases, leaving 7 bases between the germline ends. The CDR3 totals 12 residues. CDR3 in DNA: TGTGCCACCAGCAGAGATGCCGAGGGCTACACCTTC. Residues: CATSRDAEGYTF. The full variable domain, its missing parts supplied by reference TRBV15 and TRBJ1-2, is DAMVIQNPRYQVTQFGKPVTLSCSQTLNHNVMYWYQQKSSQAPKLLFHYYDKDFNNEADTPDNFQSRRPNTSFCFLDIRSPGLGDTAMYLCATSRDAEGYTFGSGTRLTVV.

In regard to this clonotype: Sequence at one end of the junction differs from germline and may be a read error. The chain is built from TRBV20-1 and TRBJ2-5; D is possibly TRBD2 (6 bases). The CDR3 has 12 amino acids. The germline CDR1 and CDR2 sequences are DFQATT and SNEGSKA (reference sequence). CDR3 residues: CSVRLVQETQYF. Here the CDR3 DNA reads TGCAGTGTTAGACTAGTTCAAGAGACCCAGTACTTC.

In this sample, this clonotype turned up many times. The chain employs TRBV24-1 and TRBJ2-7; TRBD1 matches 9 bases. The germline V gene has CDR1 KGHDR and CDR2 SFDVKD. The CDR3 sequence is 17 residues long. Losses at the gene ends were 2 bases for V and 5 bases for J; bases not matched to a gene: 12. CDR3 sequence (DNA): TGTGCCACCAGTGATTCCCGCCGTGGACAGGGGAGAGACGAGCAGTACTTC. Translated, it gives CATSDSRRGQGRDEQYF.

This clonotype appeared a few times. This sequence joins TRBV20-1 and TRBJ2-3, with 9 positions matching TRBD2. Unmatched junction bases numbered 12, after V lost 6 bases and J lost 5 bases. The germline V gene has CDR1 DFQATT and CDR2 SNEGSKA (reference sequence). The CDR3 has 15 amino acids. The CDR3 reads CSALPLAGSKDTQYF. DNA for the CDR3: TGCAGTGCCCTACCCCTAGCGGGGTCTAAAGATACGCAGTATTTT.